This section outlines one T cell receptor (beta chain) sequence together with its context. In the original analysis: The assay estimated nucleated cells by amplifying reference gene primers. Assay: immunoSEQ multiplex PCR; the TCRdb copy retains only in-frame clones and omits some. Clone size and V and J calls were adopted from that table, with D and trimming inferred from the DNA. The data show roughly 87,000 clones, with 85% to 90% seen just once and roughly 5.4% held by the top ten. This CDR3 comprises 16 residues. V lost 1 base, J lost 0 bases, and 9 bases lay in between. Germline values: CDR1 SEHNR, CDR2 FQNEAQ (reference sequence). This specimen comes from a study of blood T cell repertoires in COVID-19. Background on the study: Some COVID-19 samples were acute and others convalescent; all came from the United States, Italy and Spain. The analysed material was cDNA or gDNA that came from T cells, B-cell-depleted T cells, or PBMCs.

The receptor was isolated from a man aged 40-49 years with acute or convalescent COVID-19. Sequencing used peripheral blood. This chain joins TRBV7-9 and TRBJ2-2; no definite D call. CDR3 loop: CASSLDSPSNTGELFF. CDR3 bases: TGTGCCAGCAGCTTAGACAGCCCGTCGAACACCGGGGAGCTGTTTTTT.